Below are 2 T cell receptor beta chains sequenced from a single sample in a study of T cell responses to AZD1222 COVID-19 vaccine. The repertoire was sequenced with immunoSEQ multiplex PCR; TCRdb's copy has only in-frame clones and lacks some. The table lists about 140,000 clones, 88% of them singletons, with approximately 2.8% in the top ten. The sequencing here drew on peripheral blood, taken 28 days after the second AZD1222 dose. These receptor sequences come from an adult who received the AZD1222 COVID-19 vaccine.

This clone was observed a single time. The chain has TRBV7-2 and TRBJ1-5; D may be TRBD1 (6 bases). The CDR3 extends over 13 amino acids. The V gene's germline CDR1 is SGHTA and CDR2 FQGNSA. Trimming left V 1 base short and J 6 bases short, with 7 bases between. CDR3 nucleotides: TGTGCCAGCAGCTTAGTACAGGGTCAGCCCCAGCATTTT. Protein product: CASSLVQGQPQHF.

The CDR3 DNA sequence: TGTGCTAGTGGCATCGATCAGCCCCAGCATTTT. Protein: CASGIDQPQHF. The J gene is TRBJ1-5, the V gene TRBV12-5; D ambiguous. This CDR3 comprises 11 residues. Per germline, CDR1 LGHNT and CDR2 FRNRAP. The germline V and J ends were trimmed by 6 bases and 5 bases, with 5 bases remaining between them.